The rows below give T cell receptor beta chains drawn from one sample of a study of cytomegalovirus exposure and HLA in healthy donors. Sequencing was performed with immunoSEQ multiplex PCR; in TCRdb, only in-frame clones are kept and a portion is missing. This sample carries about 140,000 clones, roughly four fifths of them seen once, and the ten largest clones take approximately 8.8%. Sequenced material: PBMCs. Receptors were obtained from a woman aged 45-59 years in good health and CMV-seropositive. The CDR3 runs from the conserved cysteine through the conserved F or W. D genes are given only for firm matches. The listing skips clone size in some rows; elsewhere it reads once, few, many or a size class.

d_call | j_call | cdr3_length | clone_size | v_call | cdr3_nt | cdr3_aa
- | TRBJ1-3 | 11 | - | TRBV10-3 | TGTGCCGTCAATACTGGAAACACCATATATTTT | CAVNTGNTIYF
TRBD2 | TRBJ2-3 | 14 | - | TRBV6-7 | TGTGCCAATTCTAGCGGGGCGGACACAGATACGCAGTATTTT | CANSSGADTDTQYF
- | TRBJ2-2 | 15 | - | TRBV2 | TGTGCCAGCAGTGGTCAGGGCCGCAACACCGGGGAGCTGTTTTTT | CASSGQGRNTGELFF
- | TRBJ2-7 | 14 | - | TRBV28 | TGTGCCAGCAGCCTGGGGCCCCTGGGCTACGAGCAGTACTTC | CASSLGPLGYEQYF
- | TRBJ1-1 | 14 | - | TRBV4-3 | TGCGCCAGCAGCCAGGGGGGGTGGGGCACTGAAGCTTTCTTT | CASSQGGWGTEAFF
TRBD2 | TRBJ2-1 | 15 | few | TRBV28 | TGTGCCAGCAGCCCGGGGGGTCCCACCTACAATGAGCAGTTCTTC | CASSPGGPTYNEQFF
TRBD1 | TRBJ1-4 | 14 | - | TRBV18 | TGTGCCAGCTCTCCGGGACAGGGTAATGAAAAACTGTTTTTT | CASSPGQGNEKLFF
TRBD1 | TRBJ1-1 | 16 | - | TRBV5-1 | TGCGCCAGCAGCTTGGTAGGGCGAGGGGGCAGCACTGAAGCTTTCTTT | CASSLVGRGGSTEAFF
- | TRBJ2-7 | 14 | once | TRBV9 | TGTGCCAGCAGCGTATATGCGGGGGCGTACGAGCAGTACTTC | CASSVYAGAYEQYF
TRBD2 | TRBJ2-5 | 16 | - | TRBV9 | TGTGCCAGCAGCGCCGGGGGGGTGGGGGATCGAGAGACCCAGTACTTC | CASSAGGVGDRETQYF
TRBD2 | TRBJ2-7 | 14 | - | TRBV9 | TGTGCCAGCAGCCCCGGGGGGGGCTTGGGCGAGCAGTACTTC | CASSPGGGLGEQYF
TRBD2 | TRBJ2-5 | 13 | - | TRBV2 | TGTGCCAGCACTAGCGGGGGGAGGGAGACCCAGTACTTC | CASTSGGRETQYF
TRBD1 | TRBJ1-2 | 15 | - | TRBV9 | TGTGCCAGCAGCGCCCATGACAGGGACCCTGGGGGCTACACCTTC | CASSAHDRDPGGYTF
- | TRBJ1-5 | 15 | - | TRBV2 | TGTGCCAGCAGTGAAAACCCGGGTGGCAATCAGCCCCAGCATTTT | CASSENPGGNQPQHF
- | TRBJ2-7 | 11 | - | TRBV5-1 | TGCGCCAGCAGCCTCGAGTACGAGCAGTACTTC | CASSLEYEQYF
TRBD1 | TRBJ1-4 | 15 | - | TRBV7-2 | TGTGCCAGCAGCTCCTCGGACAGGGCGTATGAAAAACTGTTTTTT | CASSSSDRAYEKLFF
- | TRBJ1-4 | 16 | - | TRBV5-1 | TGCGCCAGCAGCTTGACAGGGTCCGTAGTTAATGAAAAACTGTTTTTT | CASSLTGSVVNEKLFF
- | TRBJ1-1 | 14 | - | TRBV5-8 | TGTGCCAGCCGTCGTGGGCCGGTGGTCACTGAAGCTTTCTTT | CASRRGPVVTEAFF
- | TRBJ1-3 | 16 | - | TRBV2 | TGTGCCAGCAGCTTTCTCTCGGGGGTCTCTGGAAACACCATATATTTT | CASSFLSGVSGNTIYF
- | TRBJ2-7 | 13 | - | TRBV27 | TGTGCCAGTCGCCTTTCAGGGGGGTACGAGCAGTACTTC | CASRLSGGYEQYF
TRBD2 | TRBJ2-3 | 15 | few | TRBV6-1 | TGTGCCAGCAGTGAGACTAGCGGGGGGGCAGATACGCAGTATTTT | CASSETSGGADTQYF
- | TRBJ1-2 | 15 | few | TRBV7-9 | TGTGCCAGCAGCCCCCCGGCTGGAGGAGGGTATGGCTACACCTTC | CASSPPAGGGYGYTF
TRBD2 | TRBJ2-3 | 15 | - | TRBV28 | TGTGCCAGCAGTATCCTAGCGGGGGTCACAGATACGCAGTATTTT | CASSILAGVTDTQYF